This T cell receptor (beta chain) was documented in a study of Graves' ophthalmopathy and Graves' hyperthyroidism (dated by TCRdb to 2016 to 2019). For the study in its entirety: Hyperthyroidism was defined as stable when no progression to ophthalmopathy occurred within 18 months of follow-up. After sampling, hyperthyroidism patients received methimazole starting at 30 mg daily, and ophthalmopathy patients received high-dose intravenous methylprednisolone. A discovery set of 90 to 100 patients (roughly 41 ophthalmopathy, about 55 stable hyperthyroidism) was enrolled to explore V-J signatures distinguishing ophthalmopathy from hyperthyroidism. TCR beta repertoire signatures were used to distinguish Graves' ophthalmopathy from Graves' hyperthyroidism and to predict progression to ophthalmopathy. T-cell repertoires of thyroid tissue and blood were compared in six or seven hyperthyroidism patients. In total, 135 blood samples were TCR-sequenced: approximately 42 ophthalmopathy, about 75 hyperthyroidism and around 17 hyperthyroidism-to-ophthalmopathy patients. An independent validation cohort comprised 18 hyperthyroidism patients and about 16 patients who later progressed from hyperthyroidism to ophthalmopathy. The investigation overall reported the following: In validation, the model predicted ophthalmopathy progression with nearly 71% sensitivity and approximately 72% specificity; some twelve predicted patients were CT-confirmed with GO in a median of roughly 6.8 months. The 13-signature model separated ophthalmopathy from stable hyperthyroidism with approximately 90% sensitivity and about 81% specificity in cross-validation, and 80%/75% in the test set. Most of the expanded thyroid clonotypes with a frequency above 0.001 were also detected in blood, and it was suggested that the thyroid immune response may be reflected by blood repertoires. No statistical method was used to predetermine the sample size, and group allocation was not hidden from the investigators.

This clonotype was observed a single time. The antigen it binds to is not known. There are no base qualities to consult, and no much larger clone falls within one base. Just one read gives weak support. The hyperthyroidism patients were 18 to 65 years old and newly diagnosed, with a disease duration of less than 2 months. Patients with other autoimmune diseases, uncontrolled infections, pregnancy or lactation were excluded. Diagnosis was based on clinical symptoms, serum thyroxine, TRAb, thyroid ultrasound and orbital computed tomography. Trizol reagent was used to extract the total RNA, and its quality was then checked on an Agilent 2100 Bioanalyzer. For repertoire sequencing, the TCR beta CDR3 regions were amplified from RNA transcripts. The first round was an RT-PCR using HTBI primers with the Qiagen OneStep RT-PCR kit, and this first round was followed by a second-round multiplex PCR, then size selection and purification. The libraries underwent paired-end sequencing with 100 bp reads on an Illumina HiSeq2000. The published analysis was carried out like this. SOAPnuke was used to process the reads, removing any read that contained adapters or uncalled bases, had a mean Phred below 15, or lacked an exact match to the constant primer or identifier. COPE v1.2.5 was used to merge the high-quality paired reads. Unique nucleotide sequences were defined as clonotypes and aligned to IMGT TRB V, D and J references using MiTCR v1.1. Analysis was restricted to V-J combinations with a frequency above 0.0001, which covered roughly 99% of repertoires. A TCR clonal expansion and chaos score per V-J combination was defined as the ratio of F50 clonal expansion to chaos observed in the TCRdist matrix. Features were reduced by Welch's t-statistics and random forest to approximately 12 V-J combinations, which fed a naive Bayes classifier. The similarity between thyroid and blood repertoires was quantified using the Morisita-Horn index. TCRdb handled the public reads itself, with Q25 trimming in fastp and clone calling in MiXCR, and kept productive beta chains. Identical CDR3 protein sequences are pooled into one entry, listed with their most common genes and DNA. The V and J calls follow TCRdb's processing rather than the paper's. This sample has a few hundred thousand distinct CDR3 sequences in its table, and under 45% of those were observed once. Clones ranked in the top ten supply about 4% of the sample.

Trimming takes 7 bases from V and 6 bases from J, and the germline ends sit 21 bases apart. The germline V gene sets CDR1 to SQVTM and CDR2 to ANQGSEA. From the cysteine through the phenylalanine, the CDR3 covers 14 amino acids. Of all the DNA, just the CDR3 is kept, 42 bases in frame from base 1. The clonotype originates from an adult man with Graves' hyperthyroidism. Specimen: peripheral blood or thyroid tissue (not recorded which). Recombination linked TRBV29-1 to TRBJ1-2; perhaps TRBD1 is the D gene, with 6 bases matching. The CDR3 here reads CSDLNIQGLNGYTF. Read as DNA, the sequence is TGCAGCGATCTCAACATACAGGGATTAAATGGCTACACCTTC.